The present TCR beta chain was sequenced within a study of blood T cells in healthy people across ages. Study-wide findings and caveats: Across samples, TCR beta diversity tracked strongly with naive T cell percentage.

Of note for this clonotype: Its antigen remains unknown.

Germline CDR1 SNHLY, CDR2 FYNNEI. This CDR3 is built from 15 residues. Primed by a sample-barcoded 5' primer and a J-beta primer mix, a second PCR proceeded for 7 to 11 cycles. TCRdb used MiXCR to reprocess the 5' RACE reads, holding one entry per CDR3 protein. The table includes around 710,000 distinct CDR3 sequences, roughly 43% detected once. The specimen was blood. The origin of this receptor is a woman aged 55-69 years in good health. The chain recombines TRBV2 with TRBJ2-1; 7 positions agree with TRBD2. The J call is uncertain, as TRBJ2-7 better fits the DNA end. As DNA, the CDR3 is TGTGCCAGCAGGAAGGAGCGGGGTAACTACAATGAGCAGTACTTC. Residues: CASRKERGNYNEQYF.